This T cell receptor (beta chain) was documented in a study of shared clonotypes between healthy human individuals. This CDR3 has 14 amino acids. CDR1 and CDR2 (germline): GTSNPN, SVGIG (reference sequence). Trimming shortened V by 0 bases and J by 10 bases, and 16 bases separated the two germline ends. Only in-frame clones appear in the TCRdb table, and some are missing; sequencing was by immunoSEQ multiplex PCR. The sample yields about 1 million clones, under 80% seen once. The sequencing input was memory CD4+ T cells sorted from blood. Subset described: CD45RA-negative fraction. This TCR derives from a man aged 18 to 29 in good health. The chain employs TRBV30 and TRBJ2-1; D is possibly TRBD2 (6 bases). CDR3 nucleotides: TGTGCCTGGAGTGTACCAGCGGGTGGTCAGGAGCAGTTCTTC. Its protein is CAWSVPAGGQEQFF.